This T cell receptor beta chain was retrieved from a study of memory B cells and T cells in multiple sclerosis. General study findings and limits: Clone-set sizes differed between compartments, so shared clonotype counts needed normalization.

This clone appeared a few times. Its antigen is not known. Stimulus-free culture yielded autoproliferating CFSE-dim and non-proliferating CFSE-high T cells, each sequenced separately. Cultures began with roughly 5x10^7 CFSE-labeled PBMCs, unstimulated for six to seven days, with replicate wells pooled. Without exogenous stimuli, around 0.5 uM CFSE-labeled PBMCs were cultured serum-free. Trimming removed 0 bases from V and 7 bases from J, with 10 bases in between. Germline loops: CDR1 LGHNA, CDR2 YNFKEQ. CDR3 length: 13 residues. TCRdb's table, derived via immunoSEQ multiplex PCR, lists solely in-frame clones and lacks some. The sample carries over 10,000 clones, just under 85% recorded once.

V gene TRBV4-2 combines with J gene TRBJ2-7; D is ambiguous. The sequenced sample was PBMCs from blood kept in culture. The TCR was taken from a human donor with multiple sclerosis. Here the CDR3 reads CASSQDYGLEQYF. CDR3 bases: TGTGCCAGCAGCCAAGATTACGGCCTGGAGCAGTACTTC.